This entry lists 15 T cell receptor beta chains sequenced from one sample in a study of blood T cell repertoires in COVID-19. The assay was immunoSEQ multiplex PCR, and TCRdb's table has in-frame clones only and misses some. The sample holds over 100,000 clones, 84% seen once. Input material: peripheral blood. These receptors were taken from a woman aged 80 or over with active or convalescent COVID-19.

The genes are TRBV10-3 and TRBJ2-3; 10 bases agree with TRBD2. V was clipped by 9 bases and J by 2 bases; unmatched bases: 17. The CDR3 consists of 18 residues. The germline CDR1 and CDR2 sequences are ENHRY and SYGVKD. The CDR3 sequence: CAIGLQASGSGFTDTQYF. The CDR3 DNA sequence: TGTGCCATAGGACTTCAGGCTAGCGGGAGTGGGTTCACAGATACGCAGTATTTT.

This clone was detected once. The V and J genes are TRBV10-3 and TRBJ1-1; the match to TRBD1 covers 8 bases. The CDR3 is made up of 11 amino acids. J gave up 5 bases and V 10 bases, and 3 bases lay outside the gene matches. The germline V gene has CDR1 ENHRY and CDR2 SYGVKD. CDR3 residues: CATTGGTEAFF. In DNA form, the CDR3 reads TGTGCCACCACAGGGGGAACTGAAGCTTTCTTT.

CDR3 bases: TGTGCCAGCAACCTCGGGAGTGCCACCGGGGAGCTGTTTTTT. The encoded protein is CASNLGSATGELFF. The chain joins TRBV7-8 to TRBJ2-2; possibly TRBD2 for D (6 bases). V lost 7 bases and J 4 bases, leaving 13 bases between the germline ends. The germline gives CDR1 SGHVS, CDR2 FQNEAQ. The CDR3 loop spans 14 amino acids.

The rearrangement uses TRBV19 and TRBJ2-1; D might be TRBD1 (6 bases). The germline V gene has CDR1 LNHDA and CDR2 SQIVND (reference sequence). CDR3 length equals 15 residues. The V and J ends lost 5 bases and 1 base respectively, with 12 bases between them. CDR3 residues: CASSQGIGSYNEQFF. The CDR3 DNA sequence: TGTGCCAGTAGTCAGGGGATAGGGTCCTACAATGAGCAGTTCTTC.

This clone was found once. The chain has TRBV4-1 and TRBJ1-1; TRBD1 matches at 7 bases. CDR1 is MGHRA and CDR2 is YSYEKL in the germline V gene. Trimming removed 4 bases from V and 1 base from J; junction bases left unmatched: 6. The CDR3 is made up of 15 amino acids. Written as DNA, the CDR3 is TGCGCCAGCAGCCGAGCAGGGGGGAGGAACACTGAAGCTTTCTTT. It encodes CASSRAGGRNTEAFF.

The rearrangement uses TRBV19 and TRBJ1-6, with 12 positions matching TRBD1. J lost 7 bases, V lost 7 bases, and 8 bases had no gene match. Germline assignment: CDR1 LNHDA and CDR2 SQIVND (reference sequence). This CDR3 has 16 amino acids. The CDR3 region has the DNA TGTGCCAGTAAACAGGGACAGGGGGCTAGGAATTCACCCCTCCACTTT. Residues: CASKQGQGARNSPLHF.

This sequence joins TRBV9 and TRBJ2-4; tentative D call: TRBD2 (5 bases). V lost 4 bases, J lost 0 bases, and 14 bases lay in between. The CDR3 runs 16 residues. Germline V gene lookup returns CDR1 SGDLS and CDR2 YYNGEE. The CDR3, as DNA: TGTGCCAGCAGCACGACGGGAAGTCTAGCCAAAAACATTCAGTACTTC. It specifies CASSTTGSLAKNIQYF.

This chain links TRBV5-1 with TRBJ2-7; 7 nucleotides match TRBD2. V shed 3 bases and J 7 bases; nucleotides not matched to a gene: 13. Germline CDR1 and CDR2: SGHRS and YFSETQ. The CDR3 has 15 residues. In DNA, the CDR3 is TGCGCCAGCAGCTACGTCGGACGGGGGGAATCGGAGCAGTACTTC. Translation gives CASSYVGRGESEQYF.

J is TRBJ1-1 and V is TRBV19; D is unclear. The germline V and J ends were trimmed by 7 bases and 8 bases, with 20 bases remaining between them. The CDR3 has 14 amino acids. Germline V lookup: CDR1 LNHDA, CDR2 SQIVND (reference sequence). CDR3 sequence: CASIRNRFRREAFF. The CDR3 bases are TGTGCCAGTATCAGGAACAGATTCAGGAGGGAAGCTTTCTTT.

CDR3 DNA: TGTGCCATCGGGGGGACTAGCGGGAGGGGAGAGACCCAGTACTTC. It encodes CAIGGTSGRGETQYF. This chain links TRBV10-3 with TRBJ2-5, with TRBD2 identical over 16 bases. CDR1 and CDR2 from the germline V gene are ENHRY and SYGVKD. Trimming took 8 bases from V and 4 from J; bases not matched to a gene: 4. This CDR3 has 15 amino acids.

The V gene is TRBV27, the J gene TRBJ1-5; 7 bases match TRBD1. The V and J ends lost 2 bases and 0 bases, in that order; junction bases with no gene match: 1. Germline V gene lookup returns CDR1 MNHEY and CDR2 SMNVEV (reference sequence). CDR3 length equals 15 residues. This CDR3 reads CASSLGTASNQPQHF. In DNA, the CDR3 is TGTGCCAGCAGTTTAGGGACAGCTAGCAATCAGCCCCAGCATTTT.

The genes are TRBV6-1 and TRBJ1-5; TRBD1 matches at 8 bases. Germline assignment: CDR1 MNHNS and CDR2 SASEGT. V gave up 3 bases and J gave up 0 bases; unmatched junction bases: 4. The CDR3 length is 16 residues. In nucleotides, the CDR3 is TGTGCCAGCAGTGATCGGACAGGGTATAGCAATCAGCCCCAGCATTTT. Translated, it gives CASSDRTGYSNQPQHF.

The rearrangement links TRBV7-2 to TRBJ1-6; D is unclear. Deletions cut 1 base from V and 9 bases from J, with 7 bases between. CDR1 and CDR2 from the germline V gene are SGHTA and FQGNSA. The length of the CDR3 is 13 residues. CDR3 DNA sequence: TGTGCCAGCAGCTTAGACATGGTTTCACCCCTCCACTTT. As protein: CASSLDMVSPLHF.

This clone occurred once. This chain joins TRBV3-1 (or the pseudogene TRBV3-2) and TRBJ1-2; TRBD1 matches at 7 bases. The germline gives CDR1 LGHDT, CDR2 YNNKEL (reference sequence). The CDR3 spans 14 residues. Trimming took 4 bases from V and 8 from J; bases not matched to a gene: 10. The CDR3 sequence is CASSPTQGRGGYTF. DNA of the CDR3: TGTGCCAGCAGCCCCACTCAGGGCAGGGGGGGCTACACCTTC.

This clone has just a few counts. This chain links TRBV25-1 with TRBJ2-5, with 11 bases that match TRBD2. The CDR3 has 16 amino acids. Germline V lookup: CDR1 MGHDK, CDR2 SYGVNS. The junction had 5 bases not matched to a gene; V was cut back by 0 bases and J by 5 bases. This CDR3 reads CASSEYFASGRETQYF. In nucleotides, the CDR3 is TGTGCCAGCAGTGAATATTTTGCTAGCGGGAGGGAGACCCAGTACTTC. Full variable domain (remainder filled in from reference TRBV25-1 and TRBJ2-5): EADIYQTPRYLVIGTGKKITLECSQTMGHDKMYWYQQDPGMELHLIHYSYGVNSTEKGDLSSESTVSRIRTEHFPLTLESARPSHTSQYLCASSEYFASGRETQYFGPGTRLLVL.